This T cell receptor beta chain originates from a study of blood T cells in healthy people across ages. Then a second PCR, running about 7 to 11 cycles, was carried out with a sample-barcoded 5' primer and a J-beta primer mix. A 12-random-nucleotide template-switch adaptor tagged each cDNA molecule. Via MiXCR, TCRdb re-called the 5' RACE reads, giving one row per CDR3 protein. The data show about 930,000 distinct CDR3 sequences, about 27% seen once. This clonotype was observed a few times. The antigen remains undetermined. Germline V gives CDR1 DFQATT, CDR2 SNEGSKA (reference sequence). This CDR3 region has 13 residues. The germline V and J ends were trimmed by 3 bases and 4 bases, with 10 bases remaining between them. Findings and caveats of the study: Age advanced and TCR beta diversity per million T cells fell, roughly linearly. Using unsorted PBMCs precluded a conclusive naive versus antigen-experienced comparison.

These data were also filed under a second study, of T cells of mothers and their children.

The sequence was collected from a woman aged 40-49 years in good health. This rearrangement joins TRBV20-1 to TRBJ1-5; the D is unclear. Sequenced sample: blood. The CDR3 region has the DNA TGCAGTGCTAGTACCGGGCCGAATCAGCCCCAGCATTTT. Its translation is CSASTGPNQPQHF.